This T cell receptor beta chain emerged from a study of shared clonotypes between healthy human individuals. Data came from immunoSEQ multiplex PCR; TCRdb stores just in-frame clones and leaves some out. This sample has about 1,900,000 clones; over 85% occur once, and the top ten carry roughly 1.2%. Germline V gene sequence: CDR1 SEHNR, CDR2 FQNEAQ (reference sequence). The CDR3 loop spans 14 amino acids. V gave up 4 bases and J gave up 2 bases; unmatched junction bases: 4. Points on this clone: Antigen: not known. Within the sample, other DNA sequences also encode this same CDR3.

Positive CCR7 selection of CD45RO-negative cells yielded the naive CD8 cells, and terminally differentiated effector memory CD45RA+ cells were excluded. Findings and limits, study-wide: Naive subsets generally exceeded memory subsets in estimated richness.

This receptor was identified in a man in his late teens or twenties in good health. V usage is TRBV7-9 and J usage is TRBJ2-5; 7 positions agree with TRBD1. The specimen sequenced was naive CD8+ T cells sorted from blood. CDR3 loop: CASSSDRAQETQYF. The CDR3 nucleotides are TGTGCCAGCAGCTCAGACAGGGCACAAGAGACCCAGTACTTC.